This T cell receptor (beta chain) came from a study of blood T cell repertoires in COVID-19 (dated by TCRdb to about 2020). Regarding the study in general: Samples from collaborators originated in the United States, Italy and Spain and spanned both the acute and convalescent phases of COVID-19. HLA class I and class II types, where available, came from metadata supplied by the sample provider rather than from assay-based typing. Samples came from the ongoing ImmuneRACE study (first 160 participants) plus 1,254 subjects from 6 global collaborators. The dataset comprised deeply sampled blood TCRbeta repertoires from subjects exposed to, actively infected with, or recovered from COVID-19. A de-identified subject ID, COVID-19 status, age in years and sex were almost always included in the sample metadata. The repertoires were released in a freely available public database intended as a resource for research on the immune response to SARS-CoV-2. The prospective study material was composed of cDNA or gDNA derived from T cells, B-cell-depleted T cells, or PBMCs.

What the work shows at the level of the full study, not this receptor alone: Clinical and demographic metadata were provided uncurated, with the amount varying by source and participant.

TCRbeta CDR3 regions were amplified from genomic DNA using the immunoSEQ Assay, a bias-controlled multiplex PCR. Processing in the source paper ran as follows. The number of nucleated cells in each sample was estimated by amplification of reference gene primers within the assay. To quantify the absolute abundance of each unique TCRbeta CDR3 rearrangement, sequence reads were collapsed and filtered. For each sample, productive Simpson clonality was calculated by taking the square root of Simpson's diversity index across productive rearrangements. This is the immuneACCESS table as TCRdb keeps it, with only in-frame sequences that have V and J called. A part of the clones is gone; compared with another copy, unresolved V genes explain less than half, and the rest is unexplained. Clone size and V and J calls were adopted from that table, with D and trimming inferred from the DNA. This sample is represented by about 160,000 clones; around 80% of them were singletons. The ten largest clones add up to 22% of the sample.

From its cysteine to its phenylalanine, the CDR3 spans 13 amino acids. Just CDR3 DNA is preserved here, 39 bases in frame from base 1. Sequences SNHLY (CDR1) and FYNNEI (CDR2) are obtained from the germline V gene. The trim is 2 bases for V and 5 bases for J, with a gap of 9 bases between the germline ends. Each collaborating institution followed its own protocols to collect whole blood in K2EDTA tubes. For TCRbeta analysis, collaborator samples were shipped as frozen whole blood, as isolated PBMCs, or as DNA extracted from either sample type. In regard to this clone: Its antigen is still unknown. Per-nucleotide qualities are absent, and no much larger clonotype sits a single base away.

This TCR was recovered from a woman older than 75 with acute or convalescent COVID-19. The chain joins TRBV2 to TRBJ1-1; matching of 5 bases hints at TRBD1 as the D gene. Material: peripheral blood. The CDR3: CASSEFRGTEAFF. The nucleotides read TGTGCCAGCAGTGAATTCCGGGGGACTGAAGCTTTCTTT.